This T cell receptor (beta chain) is drawn from a study of shared T cell receptors in the human thymus. Germline lookup yields CDR1 LGHNA and CDR2 YNFKEQ. V was trimmed by 0 bases and J by 9 bases, leaving 21 bases between them. The CDR3 is 16 residues long. Clones were read by immunoSEQ multiplex PCR, and TCRdb kept only the in-frame ones, dropping some. The sample records hundreds of thousands of clones, about 89% being singletons. These records were also assigned to another study, of human thymus T cells. That work adds: Having surgery to correct congenital heart defects, healthy Finnish infants acted as the donors. Thymus tissue for the work was resected from patients undergoing corrective heart surgery. It looked as if thymic and blood repertoires used V and J genes in a biased way. Unrelated individuals were reported by related research to share highly overlapping thymic repertoires.

This sequence joins TRBV4-2 and TRBJ2-7; no clear D gene. The receptor comes from a boy under two years old with a congenital heart defect. The sequencing sample was made of thymocytes. The CDR3 sequence: CASSQDKTPEELGQYF. The CDR3 DNA follows: TGTGCCAGCAGCCAAGATAAGACCCCCGAGGAATTGGGGCAGTACTTC.